The subject of this entry is one T cell receptor (beta chain). Its antigen is unidentified. The data belong to a study of blood T cells in healthy people across ages. Whole-study context: Template switching captured about one barcoded beta molecule per two T cells. Study-level results: Calculation of diversity from one million T cells yielded estimates considered to be underestimates.

Russia was home to the donors, healthy Caucasian individuals aged roughly 6 to 95. Germline V gene data show CDR1 as SGHTA and CDR2 as FQGNSA. The CDR3 is made up of 13 amino acids. Trimming cost V 5 bases and J 2 bases, with 9 bases left between them. Primed by a sample-barcoded 5' primer and a J-beta primer mix, a second PCR proceeded for roughly 7 to 12 cycles. TCRdb passed the 5' RACE reads through MiXCR, listing each CDR3 protein once. The sample records about 970,000 distinct CDR3 sequences, roughly 50% being singletons. The clonotype originates from an older woman in good health. The specimen sequenced was blood. The V and J genes are TRBV7-2 and TRBJ1-2; D remains ambiguous. Here the CDR3 reads CASSMTVNYGYTF. In nucleotides, the CDR3 is TGTGCCAGCAGCATGACCGTAAACTATGGCTACACCTTC.